This TCR beta chain is from a study of T cells after yellow fever vaccination. Looking at the study overall: Low-cell-number fractions were prepared with SMART-Seq v4 Ultra Low Input. General study findings and limits: At 95% to 98% for CD4 and approximately 88% for CD8, most primary-vaccination clones showed up again after the booster.

Template switching by 5'RACE produced TCR cDNA, adding a universal primer site and UMIs. TCRdb itself ran the 5' RACE reads through MiXCR, one entry per CDR3 protein. The table shows 55,000 or so distinct CDR3 sequences, with 6% to 8.5% occurring only once. The germline V and J ends were trimmed by 3 bases and 7 bases, with 14 bases remaining between them. From germline, CDR1 is SGHRS and CDR2 YFSETQ. This CDR3 spans 14 amino acids. At least ten counts were recorded for this clonotype. The sequence was collected from a man aged 18 to 30 who received the YFV17D yellow fever vaccine. This sample comprised CD8+ T cells not binding an NS4B(214-222) dextramer, sorted from PBMCs, obtained around 45 days after the first yellow fever vaccination. The rearrangement joins TRBV5-1 to TRBJ2-1; no reliable D call. The CDR3 spells CASSSYRAGNEQFF. In DNA form, the CDR3 reads TGCGCCAGCAGCTCCTACCGGGCAGGAAATGAGCAGTTCTTC.